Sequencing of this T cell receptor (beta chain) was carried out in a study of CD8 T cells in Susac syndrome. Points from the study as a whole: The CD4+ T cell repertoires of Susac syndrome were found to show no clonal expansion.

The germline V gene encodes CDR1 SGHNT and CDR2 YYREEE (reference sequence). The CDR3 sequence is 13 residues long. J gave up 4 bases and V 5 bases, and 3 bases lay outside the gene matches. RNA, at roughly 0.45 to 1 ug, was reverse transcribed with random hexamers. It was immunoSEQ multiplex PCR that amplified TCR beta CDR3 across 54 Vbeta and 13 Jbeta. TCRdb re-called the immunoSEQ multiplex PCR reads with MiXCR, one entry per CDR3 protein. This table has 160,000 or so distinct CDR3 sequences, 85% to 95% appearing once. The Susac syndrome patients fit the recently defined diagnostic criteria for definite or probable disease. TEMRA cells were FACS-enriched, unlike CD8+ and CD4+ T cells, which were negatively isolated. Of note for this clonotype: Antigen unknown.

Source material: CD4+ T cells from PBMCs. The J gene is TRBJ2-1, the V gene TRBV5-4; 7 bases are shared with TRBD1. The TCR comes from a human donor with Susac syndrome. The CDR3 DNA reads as TGTGCCAGCAGGGGGACAGAGTACAATGAGCAGTTCTTC. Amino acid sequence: CASRGTEYNEQFF. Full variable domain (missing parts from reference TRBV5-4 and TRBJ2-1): ETGVTQSPTHLIKTRGQQVTLRCSSQSGHNTVSWYQQALGQGPQFIFQYYREEENGRGNFPPRFSGLQFPNYSSELNVNALELDDSALYLCASRGTEYNEQFFGPGTRLTVL.